This entry lists 24 T cell receptor beta chains sequenced from one sample in a study of control samples from healthy donors and cancer patients. Profiled with immunoSEQ multiplex PCR; TCRdb holds only in-frame clones, not every one. Among 120,000 or so clones, approximately 94% were seen once, and the ten largest hold over 1.5%. Source material: PBMCs. The receptors were gathered from a man aged 50-59 years with head and neck cancer.

The CDR3 here is CSASAETQYF. Here the CDR3 DNA reads TGCAGTGCTAGTGCAGAGACCCAGTACTTC. The chain combines TRBV20-1 with TRBJ2-5; the D is unclear. CDR1 is DFQATT and CDR2 is SNEGSKA in the germline V gene (reference sequence). V lost 3 bases, J lost 4 bases, and 3 bases lay in between. The CDR3 spans 10 residues.

The chain uses TRBV2 and TRBJ2-3; 14 positions match TRBD2. Germline assignment: CDR1 SNHLY and CDR2 FYNNEI. The CDR3 spans 15 residues. Trimming removed 7 bases from V and 6 bases from J; junction bases left unmatched: 6. CDR3 sequence: CASTGRLAGGDTQYF. CDR3 DNA sequence: TGTGCCAGCACCGGTCGACTAGCGGGGGGGGATACGCAGTATTTT.

V is TRBV7-8 and J is TRBJ1-1; D unresolved. Germline assignment: CDR1 SGHVS and CDR2 FQNEAQ. Trimming took off 8 bases at V and 3 bases at J, with 4 bases between the two ends. The CDR3 loop spans 10 amino acids. CDR3 nucleotides: TGTGCCAGCGCCGACACTGAAGCTTTCTTT. Translated: CASADTEAFF.

CDR3 region: CASSPQGTMNTEAFF. The CDR3 DNA reads TGTGCCAGCAGCCCCCAGGGGACTATGAACACTGAAGCTTTCTTT. The genes are TRBV3-1 (or the pseudogene TRBV3-2) and TRBJ1-1; possible D gene TRBD1, 6 bases. The CDR3 is 15 amino acids. The V end lost 4 bases, the J end lost 0 bases, and 12 bases lay between the germline ends. Germline lookup yields CDR1 LGHDT and CDR2 YNNKEL (reference sequence).

V is TRBV29-1 and J is TRBJ2-7, with 8 bases matching TRBD1. The CDR3 runs 13 residues. V lost 7 bases, J lost 6 bases, and 11 bases stayed unmatched. Germline CDR1 reads SQVTM; CDR2 reads ANQGSEA. In nucleotides, the CDR3 is TGCAGCGCGCGACAGGGGCAGTGGGGCGAGCAGTACTTC. Translating gives CSARQGQWGEQYF.

The V gene is TRBV24-1, the J gene TRBJ2-5; D gene ambiguous. The ends were cut back, 0 bases at V and 5 bases at J, with 6 bases in the middle. The CDR3 length is 13 residues. The V gene's germline CDR1 is KGHDR and CDR2 SFDVKD. CDR3 coding DNA: TGTGCCACCAGTGATTTGGGGTGGGAGACCCAGTACTTC. This codes for CATSDLGWETQYF.

This chain's CDR3 is CASSQGRASTDTQYF. The CDR3 nucleotides are TGTGCCAGCAGCCAAGGGCGTGCTAGCACAGATACGCAGTATTTT. The V gene is TRBV4-2, the J gene TRBJ2-3; D is unclear. Germline V lookup: CDR1 LGHNA, CDR2 YNFKEQ. This CDR3 contains 15 residues. V lost 1 base, J lost 0 bases, and 8 bases lay in between.

The CDR3 nucleotides are TGCAGTGCTCCGGAAAGGGAGGGTTACACCTTC. Translation gives CSAPEREGYTF. The chain couples TRBV20-1 to TRBJ1-2; D not certain. Trimming cost V 5 bases and J 11 bases, with 15 bases left between them. Germline V gene lookup returns CDR1 DFQATT and CDR2 SNEGSKA (reference sequence). The CDR3 spans 11 residues.

This chain joins TRBV5-6 and TRBJ2-7; D may be TRBD1 (6 bases). The CDR3 loop spans 15 amino acids. Trimming removed 1 base at V and 0 bases at J, with 11 bases between. Germline CDR1 SGHDT, CDR2 YYEEEE. CDR3 sequence: CASSLQGSGSYEQYF. The CDR3 DNA reads TGTGCCAGCAGCTTGCAGGGGAGTGGCTCCTACGAGCAGTACTTC.

The gene calls are TRBV7-2 and TRBJ2-1; TRBD2 agrees at 7 bases. V dropped 6 bases and J dropped 1; count of bases not matched to a gene: 6. The CDR3 consists of 15 residues. Germline CDR1 SGHTA, CDR2 FQGNSA. The CDR3 sequence: CASSPSSGSYNEQFF. The CDR3 coding sequence is TGTGCCAGCAGTCCTTCTAGCGGTTCCTACAATGAGCAGTTCTTC.

The rearrangement links TRBV7-2 to TRBJ1-6; 9 nucleotides agree with TRBD1. The CDR3 contains 16 residues. Trimming removed 3 bases from V and 6 bases from J; junction bases left unmatched: 6. Per the germline V gene, CDR1 is SGHTA and CDR2 is FQGNSA. CDR3 protein: CASSLRWDRVNSPLHF. In DNA, the CDR3 is TGTGCCAGCAGCTTGAGGTGGGACAGGGTTAATTCACCCCTCCACTTT.

The chain couples TRBV6-5 to TRBJ1-6; D remains ambiguous. V was trimmed by 6 bases and J by 10 bases, leaving 10 bases between them. The CDR3 covers 12 residues. Germline loops: CDR1 MNHEY, CDR2 SVGAGI. The CDR3 DNA follows: TGTGCCAGCAGCCCCGGGCTCTCACCCCTCCACTTT. Its translation is CASSPGLSPLHF.

The chain links TRBV3-1 (or the pseudogene TRBV3-2) to TRBJ1-6; D ambiguous. The length of the CDR3 is 14 residues. Germline-derived CDR1 and CDR2 are LGHDT and YNNKEL (reference sequence). The V gene lost 5 bases and the J gene lost 5 bases, with 10 bases spanning the gap. The CDR3, as DNA: TGTGCCAGCAGCTCCCGGGCCCATAATTCACCCCTCCACTTT. Its translation is CASSSRAHNSPLHF.

The V gene is TRBV11-3, the J gene TRBJ2-5; 7 positions agree with TRBD1. The CDR3 has 15 residues. The ends lost 1 base at V and 2 bases at J; junction bases unmatched: 4. Germline lookup yields CDR1 SGHNT and CDR2 YENEEA. CDR3 residues: CASSLGRQGQETQYF. Here the CDR3 DNA reads TGTGCCAGCAGCTTAGGGAGACAGGGACAAGAGACCCAGTACTTC. Full variable domain (remainder filled in from reference TRBV11-3 and TRBJ2-5): EAGVVQSPRYKIIEKKQPVAFWCNPISGHNTLYWYLQNLGQGPELLIRYENEEAVDDSQLPKDRFSAERLKGVDSTLKIQPAELGDSAVYLCASSLGRQGQETQYFGPGTRLLVL.

The genes are TRBV28 and TRBJ2-7; TRBD1 is a possible D gene (6 bases). The CDR3 totals 15 residues. The germline V and J ends were trimmed by 6 bases and 6 bases, with 21 bases remaining between them. Germline values: CDR1 MDHEN, CDR2 SYDVKM. CDR3 region: CASSTPAGVLGEQYF. CDR3 DNA: TGTGCCAGCAGCACACCCGCAGGGGTCTTGGGCGAGCAGTACTTC.

CDR3 DNA sequence: TGCGCCAGCAGCCAAGATCCCAGACTAGCGGGAGGAGCCAAAAACATTCAGTACTTC. Protein: CASSQDPRLAGGAKNIQYF. The chain joins TRBV4-1 to TRBJ2-4, with TRBD2 matching over 13 bases. Germline V gives CDR1 MGHRA, CDR2 YSYEKL. Trimming removed 0 bases from V and 0 bases from J; junction bases left unmatched: 5. CDR3 length equals 19 residues.

The rearrangement uses TRBV12-3 or TRBV12-4 and TRBJ1-2, with D possibly being TRBD1 (6 bases). The CDR3 covers 13 residues. V was trimmed by 6 bases and J by 2 bases, leaving 10 bases between them. The CDR3 protein is CASSWTANYGYTF. The CDR3 DNA is TGTGCCAGCAGCTGGACAGCGAACTATGGCTACACCTTC.

The V and J genes are TRBV7-3 and TRBJ2-1; the match to TRBD2 covers 8 bases. The CDR3 runs 14 residues. Germline V gives CDR1 SGHTA, CDR2 FQGTGA. V lost 0 bases to trimming and J lost 8 bases; unmatched junction nucleotides: 3. CDR3 nucleotide sequence: TGTGCCAGCAGCTTAACCGGGGGGGCAGATGAGCAGTTCTTC. This translates into CASSLTGGADEQFF.

The V call is TRBV19, the J call TRBJ1-3; no definite D call. Deletions cut 10 bases from V and 4 bases from J, with 26 bases between. The CDR3 spans 17 residues. Germline loops: CDR1 LNHDA, CDR2 SQIVND (reference sequence). For the CDR3, the DNA is TGTGCCACCGCACCACTACCAATCGGAGTTTCGGGAAACACCATATATTTT. Translation: CATAPLPIGVSGNTIYF.

The V call is TRBV14, the J call TRBJ2-1; the D gene is possibly TRBD1 (5 bases). Per the germline V gene, CDR1 is SGHDN and CDR2 is FVKESK. Trimming shortened V by 1 base and J by 3 bases, and 7 bases separated the two germline ends. The length of the CDR3 is 14 residues. This CDR3 is CASSQGGLYNEQFF. CDR3 nucleotide sequence: TGTGCCAGCAGCCAAGGGGGCCTCTACAATGAGCAGTTCTTC. Full variable domain (missing parts from reference TRBV14 and TRBJ2-1): EAGVTQFPSHSVIEKGQTVTLRCDPISGHDNLYWYRRVMGKEIKFLLHFVKESKQDESGMPNNRFLAERTGGTYSTLKVQPAELEDSGVYFCASSQGGLYNEQFFGPGTRLTVL.

V gene TRBV7-6 combines with J gene TRBJ1-4, with D perhaps TRBD1 (5 bases). The CDR3 is made up of 15 amino acids. Trimming shortened V by 5 bases and J by 12 bases, and 22 bases separated the two germline ends. CDR1 SGHVS and CDR2 FNYEAQ come from the germline V gene. CDR3 DNA sequence: TGTGCCAGCAGCACTGCGGCGCCCGGGGGTCGGGAACTGTTTTTT. Translation: CASSTAAPGGRELFF.

The CDR3 here is CASSYSAGGTRTQYF. The CDR3 bases are TGTGCCAGCAGTTACTCGGCGGGGGGGACCAGGACCCAGTACTTC. The chain recombines TRBV6-6 with TRBJ2-5, with 9 bases aligning to TRBD2. J was trimmed by 7 bases and V by 0 bases; bases with no gene match: 6. From germline, CDR1 is MNHNY and CDR2 SVGAGI (reference sequence). The CDR3 is made up of 15 amino acids.

This clone occurred once. J is TRBJ2-7 and V is TRBV7-2; TRBD2 aligns across 8 bases. This CDR3 spans 15 amino acids. From germline, CDR1 is SGHTA and CDR2 FQGNSA. After removal of 4 bases from V and 2 bases from J, the junction contained 7 bases not matched to a gene. CDR3 bases: TGTGCCAGCAGCTCCCTCGGACTAGCTACCTACGAGCAGTACTTC. It specifies CASSSLGLATYEQYF.

The J gene is TRBJ2-3, the V gene TRBV6-2 or TRBV6-3; perhaps TRBD1 as D (6 bases). The CDR3 runs 19 residues. V lost 4 bases and J lost 0, with 23 bases in between. CDR1 is MNHEY and CDR2 is SVGEGT in the germline V gene. The chain's CDR3 is CASSSRQFRGATSTDTQYF. CDR3 DNA: TGTGCCAGCAGTTCGCGACAGTTCAGGGGCGCGACTAGCACAGATACGCAGTATTTT.